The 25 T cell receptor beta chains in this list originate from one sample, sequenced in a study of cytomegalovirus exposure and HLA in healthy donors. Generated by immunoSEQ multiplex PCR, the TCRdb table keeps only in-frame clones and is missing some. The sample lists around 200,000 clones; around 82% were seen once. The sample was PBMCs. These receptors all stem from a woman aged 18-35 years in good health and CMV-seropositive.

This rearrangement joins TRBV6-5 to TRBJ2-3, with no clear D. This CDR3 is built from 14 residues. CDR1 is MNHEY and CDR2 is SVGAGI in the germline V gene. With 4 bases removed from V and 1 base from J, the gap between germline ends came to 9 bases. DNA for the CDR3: TGTGCCAGCAGTTCCGACGGAGGCACAGATACGCAGTATTTT. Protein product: CASSSDGGTDTQYF.

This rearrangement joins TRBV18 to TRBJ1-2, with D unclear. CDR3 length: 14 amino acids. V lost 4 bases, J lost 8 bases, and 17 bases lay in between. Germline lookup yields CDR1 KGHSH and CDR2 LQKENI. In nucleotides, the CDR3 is TGTGCCAGCTCACTGACATATGAGTCTATGGGCTACACCTTC. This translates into CASSLTYESMGYTF. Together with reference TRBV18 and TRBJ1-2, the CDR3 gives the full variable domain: NAGVMQNPRHLVRRRGQEARLRCSPMKGHSHVYWYRQLPEEGLKFMVYLQKENIIDESGMPKERFSAEFPKEGPSILRIQQVVRGDSAAYFCASSLTYESMGYTFGSGTRLTVV.

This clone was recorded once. CDR3 bases: TGTGCCAGCTCACCGAGGACAGGGGGGAATCAGCCCCAGCATTTT. Translation: CASSPRTGGNQPQHF. The rearrangement links TRBV18 to TRBJ1-5, with 10 bases that match TRBD1. V lost 3 bases and J lost 4; bases outside the gene matches: 3. Germline-derived CDR1 and CDR2 are KGHSH and LQKENI. CDR3 length: 15 amino acids.

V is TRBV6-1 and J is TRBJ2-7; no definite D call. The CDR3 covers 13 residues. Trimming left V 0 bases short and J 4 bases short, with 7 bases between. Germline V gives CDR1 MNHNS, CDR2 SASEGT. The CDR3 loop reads CASSEANRYEQYF. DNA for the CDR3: TGTGCCAGCAGTGAAGCGAACCGGTACGAGCAGTACTTC.

The CDR3 protein is CASRTQGYGYTF. Here the CDR3 DNA reads TGTGCCAGCAGGACCCAGGGCTATGGCTACACCTTC. V is TRBV6-5 and J is TRBJ1-2; tentative D call: TRBD1 (5 bases). The V gene lost 6 bases and the J gene lost 4 bases, with 9 bases spanning the gap. Per germline, CDR1 MNHEY and CDR2 SVGAGI. This CDR3 has 12 amino acids.

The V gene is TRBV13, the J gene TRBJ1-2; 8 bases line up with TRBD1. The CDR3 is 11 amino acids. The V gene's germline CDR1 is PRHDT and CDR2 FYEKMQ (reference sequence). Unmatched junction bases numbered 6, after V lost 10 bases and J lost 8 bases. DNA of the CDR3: TGTGCCATGAGGACAGGGAACGGCTACACCTTC. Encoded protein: CAMRTGNGYTF.

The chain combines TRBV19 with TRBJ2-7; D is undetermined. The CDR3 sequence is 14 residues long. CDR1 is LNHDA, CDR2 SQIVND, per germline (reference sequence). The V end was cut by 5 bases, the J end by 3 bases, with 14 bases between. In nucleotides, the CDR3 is TGTGCCAGTAGTTCAGGCCGTGGAAACTACGAGCAGTACTTC. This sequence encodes CASSSGRGNYEQYF.

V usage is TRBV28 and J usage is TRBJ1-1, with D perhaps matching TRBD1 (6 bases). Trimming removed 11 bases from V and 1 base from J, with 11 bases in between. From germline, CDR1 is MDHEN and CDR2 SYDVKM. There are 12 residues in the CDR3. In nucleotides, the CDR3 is TGTGCCGGCGGACAGAGGAACACTGAAGCTTTCTTT. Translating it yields CAGGQRNTEAFF.

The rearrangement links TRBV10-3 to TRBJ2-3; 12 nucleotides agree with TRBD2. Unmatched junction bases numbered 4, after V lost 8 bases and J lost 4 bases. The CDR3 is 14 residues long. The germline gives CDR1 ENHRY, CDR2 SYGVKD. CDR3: CAIALAGGSDTQYF. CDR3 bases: TGTGCCATCGCACTAGCGGGGGGTTCAGATACGCAGTATTTT.

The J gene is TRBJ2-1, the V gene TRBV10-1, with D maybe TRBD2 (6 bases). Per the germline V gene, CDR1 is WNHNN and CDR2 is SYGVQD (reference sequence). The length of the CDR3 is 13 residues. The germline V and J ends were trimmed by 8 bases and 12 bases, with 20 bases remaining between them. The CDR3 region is CASSNGVGTAQFF. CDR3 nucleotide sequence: TGCGCCAGCTCAAACGGGGTAGGGACTGCGCAGTTCTTC.

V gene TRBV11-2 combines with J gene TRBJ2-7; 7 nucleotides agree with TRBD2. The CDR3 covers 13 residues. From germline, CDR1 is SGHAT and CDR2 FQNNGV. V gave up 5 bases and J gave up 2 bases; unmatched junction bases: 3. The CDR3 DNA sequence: TGTGCCAGCAGCGCCGGGACTACCTACGAGCAGTACTTC. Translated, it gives CASSAGTTYEQYF. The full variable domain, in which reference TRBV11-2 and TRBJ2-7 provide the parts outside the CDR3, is EAGVAQSPRYKIIEKRQSVAFWCNPISGHATLYWYQQILGQGPKLLIQFQNNGVVDDSQLPKDRFSAERLKGVDSTLKIQPAKLEDSAVYLCASSAGTTYEQYFGPGTRLTVT.

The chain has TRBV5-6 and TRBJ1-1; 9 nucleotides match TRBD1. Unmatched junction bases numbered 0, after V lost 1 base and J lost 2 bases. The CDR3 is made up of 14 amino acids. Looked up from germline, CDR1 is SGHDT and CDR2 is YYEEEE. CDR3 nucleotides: TGTGCCAGCAGCTTGACAGGGGGCAACACTGAAGCTTTCTTT. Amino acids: CASSLTGGNTEAFF.

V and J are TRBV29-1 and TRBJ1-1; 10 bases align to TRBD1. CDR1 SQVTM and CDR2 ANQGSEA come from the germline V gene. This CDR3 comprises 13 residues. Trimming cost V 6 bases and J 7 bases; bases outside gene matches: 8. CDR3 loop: CSVKTGGAFEAFF. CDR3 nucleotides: TGCAGCGTGAAGACAGGGGGCGCGTTTGAAGCTTTCTTT.

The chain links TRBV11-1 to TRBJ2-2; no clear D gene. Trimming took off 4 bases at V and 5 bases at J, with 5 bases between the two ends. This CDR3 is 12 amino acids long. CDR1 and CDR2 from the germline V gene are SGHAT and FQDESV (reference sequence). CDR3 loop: CASSSTTGELFF. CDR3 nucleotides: TGTGCCAGCAGCTCCACTACCGGGGAGCTGTTTTTT.

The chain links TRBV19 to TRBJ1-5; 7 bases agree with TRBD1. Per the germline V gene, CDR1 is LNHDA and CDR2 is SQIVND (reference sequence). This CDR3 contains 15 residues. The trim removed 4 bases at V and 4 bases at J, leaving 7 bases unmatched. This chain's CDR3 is CASSTGQQPNQPQHF. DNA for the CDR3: TGTGCCAGTAGTACGGGACAGCAACCAAATCAGCCCCAGCATTTT.

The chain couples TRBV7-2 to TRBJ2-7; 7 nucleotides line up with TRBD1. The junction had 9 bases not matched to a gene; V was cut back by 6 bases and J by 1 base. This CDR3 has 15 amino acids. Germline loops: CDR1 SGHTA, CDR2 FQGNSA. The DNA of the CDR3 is TGTGCCAGCAGAAAGGACAGGTCGGAGTCCTACGAGCAGTACTTC. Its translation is CASRKDRSESYEQYF.

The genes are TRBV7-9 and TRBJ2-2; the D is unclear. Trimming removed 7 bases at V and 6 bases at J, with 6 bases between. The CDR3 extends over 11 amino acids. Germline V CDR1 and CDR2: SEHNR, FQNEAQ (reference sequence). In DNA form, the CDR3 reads TGTGCCAGCACCCCTCCCGGGGAGCTGTTTTTT. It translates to CASTPPGELFF.

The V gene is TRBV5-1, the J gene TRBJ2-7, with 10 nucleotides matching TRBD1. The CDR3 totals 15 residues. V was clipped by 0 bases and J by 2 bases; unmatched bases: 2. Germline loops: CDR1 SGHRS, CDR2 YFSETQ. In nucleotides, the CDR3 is TGCGCCAGCAGCTTGGGACAGGGGGCGCCCTACGAGCAGTACTTC. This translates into CASSLGQGAPYEQYF.

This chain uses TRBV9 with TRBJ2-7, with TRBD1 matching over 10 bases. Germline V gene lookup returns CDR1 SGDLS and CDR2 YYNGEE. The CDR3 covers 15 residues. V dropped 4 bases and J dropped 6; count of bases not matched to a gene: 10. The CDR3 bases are TGTGCCAGCAGCTCCGCAGATCGGGACAGGGGCGAGCAGTACTTC. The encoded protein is CASSSADRDRGEQYF.

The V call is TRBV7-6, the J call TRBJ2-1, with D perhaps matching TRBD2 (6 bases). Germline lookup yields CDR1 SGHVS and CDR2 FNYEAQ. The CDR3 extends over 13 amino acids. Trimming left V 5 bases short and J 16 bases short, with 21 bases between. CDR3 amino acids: CASSPPPGLRVFF. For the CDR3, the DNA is TGTGCCAGCAGCCCTCCCCCGGGACTTCGCGTCTTCTTC.

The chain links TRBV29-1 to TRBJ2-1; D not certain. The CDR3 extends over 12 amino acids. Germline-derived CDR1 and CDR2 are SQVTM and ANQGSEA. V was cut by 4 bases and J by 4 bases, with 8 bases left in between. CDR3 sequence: CSVGSVYNEQFF. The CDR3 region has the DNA TGCAGCGTTGGTTCCGTGTACAATGAGCAGTTCTTC.

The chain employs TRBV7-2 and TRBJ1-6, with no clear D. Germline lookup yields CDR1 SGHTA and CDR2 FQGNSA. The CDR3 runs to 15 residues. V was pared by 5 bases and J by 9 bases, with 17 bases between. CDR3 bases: TGTGCCAGCAGCCCACAAACCATGACTGTTTCACCCCTCCACTTT. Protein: CASSPQTMTVSPLHF.

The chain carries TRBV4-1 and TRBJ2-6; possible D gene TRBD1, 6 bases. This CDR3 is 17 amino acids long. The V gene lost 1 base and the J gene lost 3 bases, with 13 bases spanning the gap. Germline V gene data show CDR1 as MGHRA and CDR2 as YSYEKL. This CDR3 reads CASSQGITGYGANVLTF. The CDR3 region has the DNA TGCGCCAGCAGCCAAGGAATTACAGGGTATGGGGCCAACGTCCTGACTTTC.

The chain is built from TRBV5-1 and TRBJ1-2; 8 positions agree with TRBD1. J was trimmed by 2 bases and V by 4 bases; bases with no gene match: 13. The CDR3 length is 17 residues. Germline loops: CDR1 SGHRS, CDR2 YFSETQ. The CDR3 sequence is CASSLIRKDRVNYGYTF. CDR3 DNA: TGCGCCAGCAGCCTCATTCGGAAGGACAGGGTGAACTATGGCTACACCTTC.

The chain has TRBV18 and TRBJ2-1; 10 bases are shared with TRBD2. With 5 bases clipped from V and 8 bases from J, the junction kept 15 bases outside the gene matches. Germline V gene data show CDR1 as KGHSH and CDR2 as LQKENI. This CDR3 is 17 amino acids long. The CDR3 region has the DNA TGTGCCAGCTCAAACCTATTAGCGGGGGGCTCTTCGGATGAGCAGTTCTTC. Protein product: CASSNLLAGGSSDEQFF.